The 32 T cell receptor beta chains listed next were all sequenced from one sample in a study of regulatory T cells in long-lasting Graves disease. Library construction for TCR beta used iRepertoire HTBI primers and Arm-PCR of CDR3 regions. In TCRdb, the multiplex PCR reads were re-called with MiXCR into one record per CDR3 protein. The table records over 650,000 distinct CDR3 sequences, around 30% of them present only once. Time point specified: persistent/refractory GD, antithyroid drugs over 5 years with positive TRAb. PBMCs provided the RNA from which the TCR library was made. The material sequenced was peripheral blood mononuclear cells (PBMCs), taken when the disease was refractory, from a patient treated with antithyroid drugs. These TCRs come from a female donor with Graves disease.

This clonotype was seen at least ten times. The gene calls are TRBV10-3 and TRBJ2-5; 12 nucleotides match TRBD2. CDR3 length equals 16 residues. CDR1 is ENHRY and CDR2 is SYGVKD in the germline V gene. V dropped 2 bases and J dropped 4; count of bases not matched to a gene: 5. The CDR3 is CAISETSGRLAETQYF. The CDR3 DNA reads TGTGCCATCAGTGAGACTAGCGGGAGGCTAGCAGAGACCCAGTACTTC.

In this sample, this clonotype turned up a few times. The CDR3 region has the DNA TGTGCCAGTAGTATCCCGGGACAGGGGGCAGCGAACACTGAAGCTTTCTTT. It is translated as CASSIPGQGAANTEAFF. The V call is TRBV19, the J call TRBJ1-1; TRBD1 agrees at 12 bases. The germline V gene has CDR1 LNHDA and CDR2 SQIVND (reference sequence). The CDR3 spans 17 residues. V gave up 3 bases and J gave up 1 base; unmatched junction bases: 6.

This rearrangement joins TRBV5-1 to TRBJ1-1; maybe TRBD1 (5 bases). This CDR3 region has 14 residues. Looked up from germline, CDR1 is SGHRS and CDR2 is YFSETQ. Trimming removed 3 bases from V and 5 bases from J, with 14 bases in between. The DNA for the CDR3 is TGCGCCAGCAGCTCCCAGGGTTTCGGAACTGAAGCTTTCTTT. Its protein is CASSSQGFGTEAFF.

The chain uses TRBV20-1 and TRBJ2-2, with 10 nucleotides matching TRBD2. The CDR3 runs 16 residues. The ends lost 1 base at V and 4 bases at J; junction bases unmatched: 6. Germline V CDR1 and CDR2: DFQATT, SNEGSKA (reference sequence). The CDR3 is CSARVLAGDVTGELFF. The DNA for the CDR3 is TGCAGTGCTAGAGTGCTAGCGGGAGATGTCACCGGGGAGCTGTTTTTT.

This clonotype was recorded many times. V usage is TRBV3-1 and J usage is TRBJ1-6; D not certain. Germline V gives CDR1 LGHDT, CDR2 YNNKEL (reference sequence). The V gene lost 1 base and the J gene lost 3 bases, with 7 bases spanning the gap. The CDR3 loop spans 15 amino acids. DNA for the CDR3: TGTGCCAGCAGCCAAGGAGGAGTCTATAATTCACCCCTCCACTTT. This codes for CASSQGGVYNSPLHF.

A few counts support this clonotype. The rearrangement uses TRBV6-1 and TRBJ1-1; D unresolved. V was trimmed by 8 bases and J by 5 bases, leaving 12 bases between them. The CDR3 has 12 residues. Germline V gene data show CDR1 as MNHNS and CDR2 as SASEGT. The CDR3 DNA follows: TGTGCCAGCGCATCGCGCGGGACTGAAGCTTTCTTT. Translating gives CASASRGTEAFF.

The J gene is TRBJ2-7, the V gene TRBV12-3 or TRBV12-4; perhaps TRBD2 as D (6 bases). V gave up 5 bases and J gave up 4 bases, with 12 bases separating them. This CDR3 is 13 amino acids long. DNA of the CDR3: TGTGCCAGCAGTCCTCCCGGGGGTTACGAGCAGTACTTC. This translates into CASSPPGGYEQYF.

This clonotype was seen a handful of times. The rearrangement joins TRBV12-3 or TRBV12-4 to TRBJ2-7; no clear D gene. The V end was cut by 10 bases, the J end by 4 bases, with 8 bases between. CDR3 length: 10 residues. CDR3 amino acids: CANSLYEQYF. In DNA, the CDR3 is TGTGCCAACTCCCTATACGAGCAGTACTTC.

The rearrangement uses TRBV10-3 and TRBJ1-1; 8 bases map to TRBD1. The germline gives CDR1 ENHRY, CDR2 SYGVKD. With V trimmed by 6 bases and J by 5 bases, 11 bases remained unmatched. The CDR3 totals 15 residues. CDR3 DNA: TGTGCCATCAGCCCTGGGGACAGGACGTTGACTGAAGCTTTCTTT. Translation: CAISPGDRTLTEAFF.

This clonotype was recorded a few times. The V call is TRBV20-1, the J call TRBJ1-5; the match to TRBD1 covers 8 bases. Germline CDR1 and CDR2: DFQATT and SNEGSKA (reference sequence). V was pared by 5 bases and J by 4 bases, with 10 bases of the junction left unmatched. The CDR3 spans 15 residues. CDR3 loop: CSAQLGQGGNQPQHF. CDR3 in DNA: TGCAGTGCTCAACTCGGACAGGGCGGGAATCAGCCCCAGCATTTT.

This clonotype was counted a few times. The V call is TRBV20-1, the J call TRBJ1-4; D not resolved. CDR1 DFQATT and CDR2 SNEGSKA come from the germline V gene (reference sequence). The CDR3 has 13 amino acids. Trimming took off 6 bases at V and 3 bases at J, with 11 bases between the two ends. CDR3 sequence reads: CSAQDVSNEKLFF. For the CDR3, the DNA is TGCAGTGCCCAGGACGTCTCTAATGAAAAACTGTTTTTT.

The J gene is TRBJ1-1, the V gene TRBV6-2 or TRBV6-3; D is perhaps TRBD1 (5 bases). CDR1 and CDR2 from the germline V gene are MNHEY and SVGEGT. The CDR3 runs 14 residues. V gave up 0 bases and J gave up 3 bases, with 8 bases separating them. CDR3 bases: TGTGCCAGCAGTTACTCACGGGGCTACACTGAAGCTTTCTTT. It codes for CASSYSRGYTEAFF.

This clonotype has more than one count but fewer than ten. The rearrangement joins TRBV15 to TRBJ2-7; TRBD2 matches at 13 bases. The CDR3 length is 19 residues. J was trimmed by 7 bases and V by 0 bases; bases with no gene match: 15. Germline V gene sequence: CDR1 LNHNV, CDR2 YYDKDF (reference sequence). The DNA of the CDR3 is TGTGCCACCAGCAGAGACCTGACTAGCGGGAGGCCTAATCCGGGAGAGCAGTACTTC. Translating gives CATSRDLTSGRPNPGEQYF.

There are a few counts of this clonotype. V usage is TRBV30 and J usage is TRBJ2-2; D uncertain. The CDR3 is 16 amino acids. The germline CDR1 and CDR2 sequences are GTSNPN and SVGIG (reference sequence). Trimming removed 0 bases from V and 2 bases from J, with 13 bases in between. The CDR3 DNA is TGTGCCTGGAGTGTATTGTTCCCTTTAAACACCGGGGAGCTGTTTTTT. Translating gives CAWSVLFPLNTGELFF.

There are many counts of this clonotype. The genes are TRBV28 and TRBJ1-5, with D maybe TRBD1 (5 bases). The CDR3 is 14 amino acids. Germline CDR1 MDHEN, CDR2 SYDVKM. V dropped 5 bases and J dropped 7 bases, with 15 bases sitting between them. The CDR3 DNA reads as TGTGCCAGCAGTCTGCCGGGGACCCAACAGCCCCAGCATTTT. Translated: CASSLPGTQQPQHF. Using reference TRBV28 and TRBJ1-5 for the parts outside the CDR3, the full variable domain is DVKVTQSSRYLVKRTGEKVFLECVQDMDHENMFWYRQDPGLGLRLIYFSYDVKMKEKGDIPEGYSVSREKKERFSLILESASTNQTSMYLCASSLPGTQQPQHFGDGTRLSIL.

The chain links TRBV5-1 to TRBJ2-5; TRBD2 matches 7 bases. The CDR3 spans 15 residues. Per germline, CDR1 SGHRS and CDR2 YFSETQ. Trimming removed 4 bases from V and 2 bases from J; junction bases left unmatched: 8. In nucleotides, the CDR3 is TGCGCCAGCAGCCCGGGGGGTGCAGATCAAGAGACCCAGTACTTC. It yields the protein CASSPGGADQETQYF.

This clonotype was picked up a small number of times. The V gene is TRBV28, the J gene TRBJ1-5; perhaps TRBD1 as D (5 bases). The CDR3 has 15 amino acids. The germline V gene encodes CDR1 MDHEN and CDR2 SYDVKM. The germline V and J ends were trimmed by 5 bases and 0 bases, with 11 bases remaining between them. CDR3 loop: CASSRTYYSNQPQHF. The CDR3 DNA reads as TGTGCCAGCAGTCGGACATATTATAGCAATCAGCCCCAGCATTTT. Full variable domain (missing parts from reference TRBV28 and TRBJ1-5): DVKVTQSSRYLVKRTGEKVFLECVQDMDHENMFWYRQDPGLGLRLIYFSYDVKMKEKGDIPEGYSVSREKKERFSLILESASTNQTSMYLCASSRTYYSNQPQHFGDGTRLSIL.

V and J are TRBV29-1 and TRBJ2-7; TRBD2 matches at 9 bases. The trim removed 4 bases at V and 5 bases at J, leaving 6 bases unmatched. The CDR3 covers 13 residues. Germline V CDR1 and CDR2: SQVTM, ANQGSEA. For the CDR3, the DNA is TGCAGCGTTGGTTTTAGCGGGAGCCACGAGCAGTACTTC. Amino acids: CSVGFSGSHEQYF.

There are many counts of this clonotype. V is TRBV2 and J is TRBJ1-1; no firm D call. Looked up from germline, CDR1 is SNHLY and CDR2 is FYNNEI. Trimming removed 7 bases at V and 0 bases at J, with 9 bases between. This CDR3 is 13 amino acids long. The CDR3 nucleotides read TGTGCCAGCATGCAGAACATGAACACTGAAGCTTTCTTT. Translation: CASMQNMNTEAFF.

This clonotype was observed a few times. V is TRBV6-5 and J is TRBJ1-1; D ambiguous. This CDR3 spans 14 amino acids. Germline CDR1 MNHEY, CDR2 SVGAGI. V was shortened by 2 bases and J by 3 bases, with 10 bases between the two germline ends. CDR3 nucleotide sequence: TGTGCCAGCAGTTACGCAGAGGCGTACACTGAAGCTTTCTTT. It translates to CASSYAEAYTEAFF.

This clonotype was counted a single time. V is TRBV20-1 and J is TRBJ1-3, with a tentative D call TRBD1 (6 bases). V was pared by 0 bases and J by 6 bases, with 15 bases between. The CDR3 sequence is 15 residues long. Germline V lookup: CDR1 DFQATT, CDR2 SNEGSKA (reference sequence). The DNA for the CDR3 is TGCAGTGCTAGAGATAACCAGGGGAATAAAAACACCATATATTTT. Translation: CSARDNQGNKNTIYF.

This rearrangement joins TRBV20-1 to TRBJ1-1; unclear D gene. This CDR3 spans 15 amino acids. CDR1 and CDR2 from the germline V gene are DFQATT and SNEGSKA (reference sequence). V was pared by 1 base and J by 1 base, with 13 bases between. CDR3 in DNA: TGCAGTGCTAGAGCCATGTCTCCCGGGAACACTGAAGCTTTCTTT. Protein product: CSARAMSPGNTEAFF.

This clonotype was found a few times. The chain joins TRBV7-8 to TRBJ2-7; D possibly corresponds to TRBD1 (5 bases). CDR3 length equals 12 residues. V lost 7 bases and J lost 5, with 12 bases in between. Germline CDR1 SGHVS, CDR2 FQNEAQ. CDR3 coding DNA: TGTGCCAGCACCAGGGAACAGCACGAGCAGTACTTC. Amino acid sequence: CASTREQHEQYF. The variable domain in full, completed from reference TRBV7-8 and TRBJ2-7, reads GAGVSQSPRYKVAKRGQDVALRCDPISGHVSLFWYQQALGQGPEFLTYFQNEAQLDKSGLPSDRFFAERPEGSVSTLKIQRTQQEDSAVYLCASTREQHEQYFGPGTRLTVT.

This sequence joins TRBV29-1 and TRBJ1-2, with D possibly matching TRBD1 (5 bases). CDR3 size: 17 residues. From germline, CDR1 is SQVTM and CDR2 ANQGSEA. Trimming left V 4 bases short and J 0 bases short, with 21 bases between. In nucleotides, the CDR3 is TGCAGCGTTGGAGAGATGGAGGGGCGTATAACTAACTATGGCTACACCTTC. Translation gives CSVGEMEGRITNYGYTF.

This clonotype was seen only a few times. The rearrangement joins TRBV15 to TRBJ2-2; D is uncertain. Germline V gene lookup returns CDR1 LNHNV and CDR2 YYDKDF (reference sequence). Trimming pared 2 bases from V and 2 bases from J, leaving 12 bases between. This CDR3 comprises 16 residues. CDR3: CATSRSRNSNTGELFF. DNA of the CDR3: TGTGCCACCAGCAGATCTAGAAATTCTAACACCGGGGAGCTGTTTTTT.

The rearrangement joins TRBV12-3 or TRBV12-4 to TRBJ2-1, with 9 positions matching TRBD2. The CDR3 has 16 residues. The V gene end was trimmed by 2 bases and the J gene end by 8 bases; junction bases not matched to a gene: 10. The CDR3 bases are TGTGCCAGCAGTTTAAGTACCGCGGGAGGGGGATATGAGCAGTTCTTC. Amino acid sequence: CASSLSTAGGGYEQFF.

This clonotype was counted once. The chain is built from TRBV20-1 and TRBJ2-7; 10 bases are shared with TRBD2. V trimming: 6 bases; J trimming: 1 base; junction bases outside the gene matches: 3. This CDR3 contains 13 residues. Looked up from germline, CDR1 is DFQATT and CDR2 is SNEGSKA (reference sequence). CDR3 bases: TGCAGTGCCGCGGGACTAGCGTCCTACGAGCAGTACTTC. Amino acids: CSAAGLASYEQYF.

The rearrangement joins TRBV20-1 to TRBJ2-7; D is perhaps TRBD1 (7 bases). This CDR3 comprises 14 residues. Deletions cut 0 bases from V and 7 bases from J, with 16 bases between. Germline CDR1 is DFQATT and CDR2 is SNEGSKA (reference sequence). The CDR3 spells CSARDWRGQGEQYF. CDR3 DNA: TGCAGTGCTAGAGATTGGAGGGGGCAGGGTGAGCAGTACTTC.

The CDR3 region has the DNA TGTGCCAGCAGCTCCCGGACAGGAAATAATTCACCCCTCCACTTT. This gives the protein CASSSRTGNNSPLHF. The V call is TRBV28, the J call TRBJ1-6, with 7 bases that match TRBD1. CDR1 is MDHEN, CDR2 SYDVKM, per germline. V trimming: 6 bases; J trimming: 5 bases; junction bases outside the gene matches: 7. This CDR3 region has 15 residues.

This clonotype was seen many times. This chain joins TRBV2 and TRBJ1-4; 7 nucleotides agree with TRBD1. The V and J ends lost 6 bases and 0 bases, in that order; junction bases with no gene match: 7. Looked up from germline, CDR1 is SNHLY and CDR2 is FYNNEI. The CDR3 length is 16 residues. This CDR3 reads CASRFTGTATNEKLFF. CDR3 DNA: TGTGCCAGCAGATTCACGGGGACAGCAACTAATGAAAAACTGTTTTTT.

The V and J genes are TRBV7-6 and TRBJ2-7, with D tentatively TRBD1 (7 bases). This CDR3 is 16 amino acids long. The germline CDR1 and CDR2 sequences are SGHVS and FNYEAQ. Trimming stripped 0 bases from V and 1 base from J, with 13 bases between. This CDR3 reads CASSLARSGGSYEQYF. The CDR3 DNA follows: TGTGCCAGCAGCTTAGCGCGGTCAGGGGGGTCCTACGAGCAGTACTTC.

This clonotype was counted between two and nine times. The chain's CDR3 is CASTESAQETQYF. The CDR3 region has the DNA TGTGCCAGCACCGAAAGCGCTCAAGAGACCCAGTACTTC. V usage is TRBV6-1 and J usage is TRBJ2-5, with no clear D. Trimming removed 7 bases from V and 2 bases from J, with 11 bases in between. The CDR3 spans 13 residues. The V gene's germline CDR1 is MNHNS and CDR2 SASEGT.